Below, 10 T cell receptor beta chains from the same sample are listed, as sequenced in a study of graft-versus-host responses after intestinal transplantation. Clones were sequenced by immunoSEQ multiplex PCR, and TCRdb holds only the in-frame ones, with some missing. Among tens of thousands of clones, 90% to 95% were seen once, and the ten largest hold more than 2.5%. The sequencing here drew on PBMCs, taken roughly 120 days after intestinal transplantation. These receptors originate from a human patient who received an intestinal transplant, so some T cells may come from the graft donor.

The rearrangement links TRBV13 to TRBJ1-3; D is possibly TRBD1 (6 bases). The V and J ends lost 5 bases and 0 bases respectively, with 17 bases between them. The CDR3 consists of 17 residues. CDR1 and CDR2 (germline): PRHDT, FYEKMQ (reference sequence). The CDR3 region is CASSRGNLAYSGNTIYF. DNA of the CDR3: TGTGCCAGCAGCAGGGGGAACCTTGCGTACTCTGGAAACACCATATATTTT.

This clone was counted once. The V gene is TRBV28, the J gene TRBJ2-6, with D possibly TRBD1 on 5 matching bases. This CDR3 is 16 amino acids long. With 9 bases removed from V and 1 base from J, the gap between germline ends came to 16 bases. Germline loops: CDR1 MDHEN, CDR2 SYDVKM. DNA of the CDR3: TGTGCCAGTTGGACACCCCGAATTTCTGGGGCCAACGTCCTGACTTTC. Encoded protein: CASWTPRISGANVLTF.

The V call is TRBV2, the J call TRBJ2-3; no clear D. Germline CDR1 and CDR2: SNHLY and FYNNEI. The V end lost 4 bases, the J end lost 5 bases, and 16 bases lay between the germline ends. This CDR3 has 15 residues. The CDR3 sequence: CASSGWKAKEDTQYF. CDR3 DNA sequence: TGTGCCAGCAGTGGATGGAAGGCGAAGGAAGATACGCAGTATTTT.

The CDR3 sequence: CASSYDQGAYEQYF. CDR3 coding DNA: TGTGCCAGCAGCTACGACCAGGGGGCCTACGAGCAGTACTTC. The chain joins TRBV5-6 to TRBJ2-7; 7 bases match TRBD1. CDR1 SGHDT and CDR2 YYEEEE come from the germline V gene. V lost 3 bases and J lost 2; bases outside the gene matches: 5. The CDR3 is made up of 14 amino acids.

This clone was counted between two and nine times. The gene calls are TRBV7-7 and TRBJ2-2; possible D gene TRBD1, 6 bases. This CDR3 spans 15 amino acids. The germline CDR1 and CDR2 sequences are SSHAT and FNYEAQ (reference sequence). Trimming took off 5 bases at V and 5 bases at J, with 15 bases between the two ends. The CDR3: CASSPTWTATGELFF. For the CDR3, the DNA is TGTGCCAGCAGCCCCACCTGGACAGCTACCGGGGAGCTGTTTTTT. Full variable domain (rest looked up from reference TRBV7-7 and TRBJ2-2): GAGVSQSPRYKVTKRGQDVTLRCDPISSHATLYWYQQALGQGPEFLTYFNYEAQPDKSGLPSDRFSAERPEGSISTLTIQRTEQRDSAMYRCASSPTWTATGELFFGEGSRLTVL.

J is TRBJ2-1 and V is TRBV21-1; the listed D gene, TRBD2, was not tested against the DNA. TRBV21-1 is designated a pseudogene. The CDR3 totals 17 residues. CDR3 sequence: CASSKELTSKGDNEQFF. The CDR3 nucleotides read TGTGCCAGCAGCAAAGAACTGACTAGTAAAGGGGACAATGAGCAGTTCTTC.

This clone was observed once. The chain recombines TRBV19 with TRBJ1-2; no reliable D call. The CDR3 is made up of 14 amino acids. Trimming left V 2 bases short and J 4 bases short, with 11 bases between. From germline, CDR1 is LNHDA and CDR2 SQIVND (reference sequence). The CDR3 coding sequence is TGTGCCAGTAGTATACCCGGGGATAGCTATGGCTACACCTTC. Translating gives CASSIPGDSYGYTF. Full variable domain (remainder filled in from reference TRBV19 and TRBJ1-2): DGGITQSPKYLFRKEGQNVTLSCEQNLNHDAMYWYRQDPGQGLRLIYYSQIVNDFQKGDIAEGYSVSREKKESFPLTVTSAQKNPTAFYLCASSIPGDSYGYTFGSGTRLTVV.

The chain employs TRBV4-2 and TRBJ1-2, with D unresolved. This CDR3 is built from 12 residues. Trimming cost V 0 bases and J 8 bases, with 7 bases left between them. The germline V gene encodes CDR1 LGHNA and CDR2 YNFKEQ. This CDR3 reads CASSQEAGGYTF. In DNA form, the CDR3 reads TGTGCCAGCAGCCAAGAAGCGGGCGGCTACACCTTC.

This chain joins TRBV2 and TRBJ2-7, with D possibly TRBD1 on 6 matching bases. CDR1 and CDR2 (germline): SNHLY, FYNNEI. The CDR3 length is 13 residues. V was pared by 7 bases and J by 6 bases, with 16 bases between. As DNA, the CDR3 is TGTGCCAGCAAATACAGGGTTCTGGGCGAGCAGTACTTC. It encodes CASKYRVLGEQYF.

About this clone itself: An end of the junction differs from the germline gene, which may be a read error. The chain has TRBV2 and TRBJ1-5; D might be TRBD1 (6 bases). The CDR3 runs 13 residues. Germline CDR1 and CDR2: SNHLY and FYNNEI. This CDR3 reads CASSEEGGQPQHF. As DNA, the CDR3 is TGTGCCAGCAGCGAAGAAGGGGGTCAGCCCCAGCATTTT.